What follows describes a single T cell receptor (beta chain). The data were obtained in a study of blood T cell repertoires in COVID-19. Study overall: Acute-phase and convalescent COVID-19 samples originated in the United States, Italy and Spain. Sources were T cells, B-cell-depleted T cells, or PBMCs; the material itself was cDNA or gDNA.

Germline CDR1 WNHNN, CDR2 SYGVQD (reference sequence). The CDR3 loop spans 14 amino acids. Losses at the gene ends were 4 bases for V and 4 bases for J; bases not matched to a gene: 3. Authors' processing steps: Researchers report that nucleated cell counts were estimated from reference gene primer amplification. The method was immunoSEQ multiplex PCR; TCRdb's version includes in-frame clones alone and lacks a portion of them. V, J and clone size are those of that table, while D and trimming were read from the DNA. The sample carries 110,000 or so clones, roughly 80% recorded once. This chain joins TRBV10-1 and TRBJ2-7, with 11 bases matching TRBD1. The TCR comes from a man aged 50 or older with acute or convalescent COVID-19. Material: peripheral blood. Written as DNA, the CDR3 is TGCGCCAGCAGTGCAGGACAGGGGGCTTACGAGCAGTACTTC. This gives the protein CASSAGQGAYEQYF.